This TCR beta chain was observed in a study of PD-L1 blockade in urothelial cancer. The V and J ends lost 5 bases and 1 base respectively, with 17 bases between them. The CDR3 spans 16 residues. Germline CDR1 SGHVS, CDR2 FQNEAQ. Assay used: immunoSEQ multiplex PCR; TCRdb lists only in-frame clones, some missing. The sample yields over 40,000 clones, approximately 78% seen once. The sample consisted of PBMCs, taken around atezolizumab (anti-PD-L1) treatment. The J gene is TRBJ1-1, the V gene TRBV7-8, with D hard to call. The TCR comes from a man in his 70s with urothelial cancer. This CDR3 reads CASSAPDTFGNTEAFF. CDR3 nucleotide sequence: TGTGCCAGCAGCGCCCCCGACACCTTTGGGAACACTGAAGCTTTCTTT.